This T cell receptor beta chain appears in the sequencing data of a study of control samples from healthy donors and cancer patients. V was clipped by 5 bases and J by 0 bases, with 8 bases between them. Germline-derived CDR1 and CDR2 are MNHEY and SVGEGT. This CDR3 region has 14 residues. Using immunoSEQ multiplex PCR, the repertoire was profiled, and TCRdb retains in-frame clones only, with some absent. The sample includes just under 75,000 clones, roughly 90% of them seen just once. The V gene is TRBV6-2 or TRBV6-3, the J gene TRBJ1-3; D not certain. This clonotype was sampled from a woman between 45 and 65 years old in good health. The specimen sequenced was blood. The CDR3 loop is CASSPRDSGNTIYF. DNA of the CDR3: TGTGCCAGCAGTCCACGGGACTCTGGAAACACCATATATTTT.